This T cell receptor beta chain was observed in a study of regulatory T cells in long-lasting Graves disease. According to the study, TCR beta libraries were built with iRepertoire HTBI primers and CDR3-region Arm-PCR. How the authors handled the data: Gene usage covered 62 TRBV and around 15 TRBJ segments. TCRdb ran MiXCR on the multiplex PCR reads and lists one entry per CDR3 protein. TCRdb, not the original authors, processed these V and J calls. Of 450,000 to 600,000 distinct CDR3 sequences listed, less than 15% are singletons. Time point of the sample: newly diagnosed GD, antithyroid drugs for less than 3 months. RNA isolated from PBMCs was used to make the TCR library. Ten or more counts support this clonotype. Unmatched junction bases numbered 6, after V lost 4 bases and J lost 7 bases. The CDR3 consists of 15 residues. Germline loops: CDR1 MNHEY, CDR2 SMNVEV (reference sequence). The data were also submitted as part of a second study, on T cells in Graves' hyperthyroidism and ophthalmopathy. That source adds: Most thyroid clonotypes expanded above 0.001 appeared in blood too.

The sample in question was peripheral blood mononuclear cells (PBMCs), obtained at new diagnosis, from a patient treated with antithyroid drugs. The gene calls are TRBV27 and TRBJ1-6; 8 bases fit TRBD1. The sequence was collected from a man aged 25-45 years with Graves disease. The CDR3 loop reads CASSSGQGRNSPLHF. The DNA of the CDR3 is TGTGCCAGCAGTTCCGGACAGGGACGCAATTCACCCCTCCACTTT.